This T cell receptor beta chain was retrieved from a study of regulatory T cells in long-lasting Graves disease (dated by TCRdb to the early 2020s). At the level of the whole study: Persistent Graves' disease meant more than 5 years of antithyroid drug treatment with TSH receptor autoantibodies that stayed positive. Persistent Graves' disease patients were compared with newly diagnosed Graves' disease patients by peripheral blood TCR sequencing and RNA sequencing. The study was conducted in China and was registered as a clinical trial. A total of some 35 samples underwent TCR sequencing: about 13 from persistent and about 20 from newly diagnosed Graves' disease patients. Persistent Graves' disease patients in the clinical cohort had taken antithyroid drugs for roughly ten years on average.

At least ten counts were recorded for this clonotype. No cognate antigen has been identified for it. Within one base of it there is no much larger clone, and no base qualities were kept. Findings and caveats that apply to the study as a whole: Lower TCR Shannon entropy and fewer highly expanded clones were observed in persistent Graves' disease patients than in newly diagnosed patients, which suggested clonal expansion. The small sample size was acknowledged by the authors as a limitation that may reduce accuracy. Because the primary lesion, thyroid tissue, could not be accessed, the study looked at peripheral blood alone. Preferential use of TRBV28, TRBJ1-2 and TRBJ2-5 was observed in persistent disease, whereas TRBV20-1 and TRBJ2-1 were favored in newly diagnosed disease. Sequencing and analysis were limited to the TCR beta chain. Persistent patients shared more public clonotypes among themselves (around 3,000) than newly diagnosed patients did (approximately 970).

Library prep was done by multiplex PCR. Instrument on record: Illumina HiSeq 4000. CDR3 regions were amplified by Arm-PCR with iRepertoire HTBI primers to construct TCR beta libraries. PCR products were gel purified before sequencing. As for the original processing: Gene usage analysis of CDR3 amino acid clonotypes used the 60 to 75 TRBV and 12 to 15 TRBJ segments found across samples. COPE and FqMerger were used to merge the filtered high-quality paired reads into contigs. Contigs were aligned with BLAST to IMGT TRBV, TRBD and TRBJ reference genes, and CDR3 was defined per IMGT. Clonotypes above 0.1% frequency were classified as highly expanded clones. Shannon entropy was used to measure repertoire diversity, and the Gini coefficient was used to measure V-J evenness. Public clonotypes were defined as clonotypes shared by more than one individual. The public sequencing data were trimmed at Q25 with fastp and processed into clonotypes with MiXCR by TCRdb, which kept only in-frame beta chains. Each record represents a unique CDR3 protein, reported with the most common genes and DNA among its rows. TCRdb, not the authors, supplied the V and J calls. This sample gives roughly 400,000 distinct CDR3 sequences in total; around 21% of them show up just once. Roughly 20% of the sample is taken by the ten largest.

The time point label here, explained by the study, means: persistent/refractory GD, antithyroid drugs over 5 years with positive TRAb. For both TCR sequencing and RNA sequencing, RNA was extracted from PBMCs in TRIzol. Graves' disease was diagnosed according to American Thyroid Association guidelines. The patients came from an endocrinology department in Xi'an, China. Each patient gave approximately 10 milliliters of peripheral blood, collected in an EDTA anticoagulant tube. PBMCs were isolated by Ficoll Paque Plus density gradient separation without further T cell sorting. An Agilent 2100 Bioanalyzer and agarose gel were used to check RNA quality, while a NanoDrop 2000 measured RNA concentration. Deletion took 0 bases off V and 7 bases off J, with a span of 7 bases between the germline ends. From cysteine to phenylalanine, the CDR3 is 13 amino acids long. Of all the DNA, just the CDR3 is kept, 39 bases in frame from base 1. For CDR1 and CDR2, the germline V gene lists MNHEY and SVGAGI.

This chain joins TRBV6-5 to TRBJ1-5; possibly the D gene is TRBD1, per 5 matching bases. The sequence derives from a female donor with Graves disease. The sequencing here drew on peripheral blood mononuclear cells (PBMCs), taken when the disease was refractory, from a patient treated with antithyroid drugs. The bases are TGTGCCAGCAGTTACTCGACAGAGCAGCCCCAGCATTTT. This sequence encodes CASSYSTEQPQHF.